Listed below are T cell receptor beta chains from one sample, sequenced in a study of shared clonotypes between healthy human individuals. Method: immunoSEQ multiplex PCR; TCRdb's copy keeps in-frame clones and lacks some. The sample records under 80,000 clones, 62% being singletons. The sample comprised memory CD8+ T cells sorted from blood. The receptor set was obtained from a man aged 25-45 years in good health. Both conserved end residues are part of each CDR3. The D gene is left open where the match is weak. Clone size is not always given. Where it is, it says once, few, many or a class for expanded clones.

few TRBJ1-1 TRBV10-3 TRBD1 12 TGTGCCGTGGGACAGATAGTCGCTGAAGCTTTCTTT CAVGQIVAEAFF
few TRBJ2-2 TRBV5-5 NA 14 TGTGCCAGCAGCTTGTTCCAGGACACCGGGGAGCTGTTTTTT CASSLFQDTGELFF
NA TRBJ2-7 TRBV2 NA 13 TGTGCCAGCAGTGAATTACCCTCCTACGAGCAGTACTTC CASSELPSYEQYF
few TRBJ2-7 TRBV27 NA 13 TGTGCCAGCAGTTCGGACAGCTCCTACGAGCAGTACTTC CASSSDSSYEQYF
NA TRBJ1-2 TRBV28 TRBD1 17 TGTGCCAGCAGTTTATTAGACCCCTCGACAGGGGATCGTGGCTACACCTTC CASSLLDPSTGDRGYTF
once TRBJ1-2 TRBV16 NA 16 TGTGCCAGCAGCCCAATCGACGTTAGAAAGACCTATGGCTACACCTTC CASSPIDVRKTYGYTF
NA TRBJ2-3 TRBV5-5 NA 16 TGTGCCAGCAGCTTGGGAGCGGGCGTTAGCACAGATACGCAGTATTTT CASSLGAGVSTDTQYF
NA TRBJ2-7 TRBV28 NA 12 TGTGCCAGCAGTACATCGACCTACGAGCAGTACTTC CASSTSTYEQYF
NA TRBJ2-7 TRBV28 TRBD1 15 TGTGCCAGCTTAAAAGACCGGGACAGACCCTACGAGCAGTACTTC CASLKDRDRPYEQYF
many TRBJ2-7 TRBV14 NA 15 TGTGCCAGCAGCCAAAAGTCGGACGGAACCTACGAGCAGTACTTC CASSQKSDGTYEQYF
NA TRBJ1-2 TRBV2 NA 15 TGTGCCAGCAGGACCGGGCAGTTTGTGGGGGTTGGCTACACCTTC CASRTGQFVGVGYTF
NA TRBJ2-5 TRBV30 NA 13 TGTGCCTGGAGTGTAGCCGGGGGAGAGACCCAGTACTTC CAWSVAGGETQYF
NA TRBJ2-3 TRBV5-5 TRBD2 14 TGTGCCAGCGGCGGGAGTGGGGGCACAGATACGCAGTATTTT CASGGSGGTDTQYF
NA TRBJ2-1 TRBV4-1 NA 13 TGCGCCAGCAGCCCCGGGGGACGCGAGTTGCAGTTCTTC CASSPGGRELQFF
NA TRBJ1-4 TRBV2 NA 14 TGTGCCAGCAGTGAACTGGGGGCTTATGAAAAACTGTTTTTT CASSELGAYEKLFF
once TRBJ2-7 TRBV2 TRBD1 15 TGTGCCAGCAGTGGGACAGGGGGCGAAGGGTACGAGCAGTACTTC CASSGTGGEGYEQYF
NA TRBJ2-1 TRBV27 TRBD1 13 TGTGCCAGCAGTTGGTCAGGGGGCTATGAGCAGTTCTTC CASSWSGGYEQFF
NA TRBJ2-2 TRBV13 TRBD2 18 TGTGCCAGCAGCTTAGGCGGACTAGCGGGGACCTCTGGAGAGGAGCTGTTTTTT CASSLGGLAGTSGEELFF
NA TRBJ1-5 TRBV6-5 TRBD1 14 TGTGCCAGCAGTCCGACAGGGGCTTATCAGCCCCAGCATTTT CASSPTGAYQPQHF
NA TRBJ2-4 TRBV27 TRBD1 16 TGTGCCAGCAGTAAGGGACAGGGCAAAACCAAAAACATTCAGTACTTC CASSKGQGKTKNIQYF
NA TRBJ2-1 TRBV25-1 NA 13 TGTGCCAGCAGTGAACAGGGGGGGAATGAGCAGTTCTTC CASSEQGGNEQFF
NA TRBJ2-1 TRBV7-6 NA 11 TGTGCCACGAAGAGCGGCAATGAGCAGTTCTTC CATKSGNEQFF
NA TRBJ2-5 TRBV7-9 NA 18 TGTGCCAGCAGCTTAATGAGACAGGTTTTGGTTCCGGCAGAGACCCAGTACTTC CASSLMRQVLVPAETQYF
once TRBJ2-3 TRBV19 TRBD2 13 TGTGCCAGTGGGGGACTAGCGGGAGATACGCAGTATTTT CASGGLAGDTQYF
few TRBJ2-3 TRBV9 TRBD2 15 TGTGCCAGCAGCGTTAGCGGGGGAGCTGGAGATACGCAGTATTTT CASSVSGGAGDTQYF
NA TRBJ2-7 TRBV11-3 TRBD1 15 TGTGCCAGCAGCTTAGGAGGGACAGGGTTCCACGAGCAGTACTTC CASSLGGTGFHEQYF
many TRBJ2-7 TRBV27 NA 16 TGTGCCAGCAGTCCGGACCCTCCTGGGCTCTCCTACGAGCAGTACTTC CASSPDPPGLSYEQYF
NA TRBJ2-1 TRBV5-1 TRBD2 18 TGCGCCAGCAGCTTGGTCCCTAGCGGGCTAAGCTCCTACAATGAGCAGTTCTTC CASSLVPSGLSSYNEQFF
NA TRBJ2-1 TRBV27 TRBD1 15 TGTGCCAGCAGAGCCGGGACAGGGTCTTTTAATGAGCAGTTCTTC CASRAGTGSFNEQFF
NA TRBJ1-2 TRBV6-5 NA 12 TGTGCCAGCAGGGGGACGGACTATGGCTACACCTTC CASRGTDYGYTF
NA TRBJ1-1 TRBV2 TRBD1 16 TGTGCCAGCAGAGCCGGGACAGGGCTGCATAACACTGAAGCTTTCTTT CASRAGTGLHNTEAFF
NA TRBJ1-2 TRBV5-4 NA 15 TGTGCCAGCAGCAGGAGATTTGACAGCGTCGTTGGCTACACCTTC CASSRRFDSVVGYTF
many TRBJ2-7 TRBV6-5 NA 13 TGTGCCAGCAGCCGACAGGGAGGCAACGAGCAGTACTTC CASSRQGGNEQYF
NA TRBJ2-7 TRBV13 NA 19 TGTGCCAGCAGCTTAGTACTTCCGTTTGGGGGGAATAGCTCCTACGAGCAGTACTTC CASSLVLPFGGNSSYEQYF
NA TRBJ2-7 TRBV15 TRBD1 14 TGTGCCACCAGCAGTGGGACAGGGAATGGCGAGCAGTACTTC CATSSGTGNGEQYF
many TRBJ1-1 TRBV5-6 NA 15 TGTGCCAGCAGCTCTGTCGGGACCGTGAACACTGAAGCTTTCTTT CASSSVGTVNTEAFF
once TRBJ2-7 TRBV5-4 NA 15 TGTGCCAGCAGCTTGGGGGCGGGTCAGGCCTACGAGCAGTACTTC CASSLGAGQAYEQYF
NA TRBJ2-1 TRBV28 TRBD1 15 TGTGCCACCATGGGGTTAGGACAGGAAAACAATGAGCAGTTCTTC CATMGLGQENNEQFF
NA TRBJ1-1 TRBV29-1 TRBD1 13 TGCAGCGTCACAGGGGTGGAGAACACTGAAGCTTTCTTT CSVTGVENTEAFF
NA TRBJ2-2 TRBV2 TRBD2 18 TGTGCCAGCAGTGGCCTAATAGCGGGAGGGCCCGACACCGGGGAGCTGTTTTTT CASSGLIAGGPDTGELFF
NA TRBJ2-2 TRBV4-1 NA 14 TGCGCCAGCAGCCAAGTACAGAACACCGGGGAGCTGTTTTTT CASSQVQNTGELFF
NA TRBJ2-1 TRBV27 TRBD1 15 TGTGCCAGCAGGCTTGGGACAGGAATGGGGAATGAGCAGTTCTTC CASRLGTGMGNEQFF
NA TRBJ1-2 TRBV29-1 NA 12 TGCAGCGTTGCGGCAGGGAACTATGGCTACACCTTC CSVAAGNYGYTF
few TRBJ2-7 TRBV18 NA 14 TGTGCCAGCTCACCCACATACGACAGTTACGAGCAGTACTTC CASSPTYDSYEQYF
NA TRBJ2-1 TRBV5-4 NA 13 TGTGCCAGCAGCTTGGAACCCCATCATGAGCAGTTCTTC CASSLEPHHEQFF
NA TRBJ2-2 TRBV27 NA 13 TGTGCCAGCAGTGCCGGAGCTACCGGGGAGCTGTTTTTT CASSAGATGELFF
NA TRBJ2-6 TRBV5-6 NA 16 TGTGCCAGCAGCTTGGCGGGTCCCTCTGGGGCCAACGTCCTGACTTTC CASSLAGPSGANVLTF
NA TRBJ2-3 TRBV5-1 NA 14 TGCGCCAGCCGTTTGGCGGTAGACACAGATACGCAGTATTTT CASRLAVDTDTQYF
NA TRBJ1-2 TRBV19 TRBD1 13 TGTGCCAGTAGTAGCCGGACAGGCTATGGCTACACCTTC CASSSRTGYGYTF
NA TRBJ2-3 TRBV2 NA 15 TGTGCCAGCAGTTCTAGGACGGTGAGCACAGATACGCAGTATTTT CASSSRTVSTDTQYF
NA TRBJ2-7 TRBV29-1 TRBD1 14 TGCAGCGCCAGATTCGGGACAGGGGTATACGAGCAGTACTTC CSARFGTGVYEQYF
NA TRBJ2-5 TRBV19 TRBD2 14 TGTGCCAGTAGTATTACGGGGGGACAAGAGACCCAGTACTTC CASSITGGQETQYF
NA TRBJ2-7 TRBV5-5 TRBD2 16 TGTGCCAGCACTGGCGGGAGGGCCTCTCACCCCTACGAGCAGTACTTC CASTGGRASHPYEQYF
NA TRBJ2-7 TRBV7-9 TRBD1 14 TGTGCCAGCAGCTTATCGGGACAGGGCTACGAGCAGTACTTC CASSLSGQGYEQYF
many TRBJ2-7 TRBV29-1 TRBD1 16 TGCAGCGTTGAGGACAGGGGAGGTGGGGGACCCTACGAGCAGTACTTC CSVEDRGGGGPYEQYF
NA TRBJ1-2 TRBV2 TRBD1 13 TGTGCCAGCAGTGAGATTTCCAGGGGGCGCGACACCTTC CASSEISRGRDTF